A selection of T cell receptor beta chains follows, all from one sample in a study of blood T cell repertoires in COVID-19. Only in-frame clones appear in the TCRdb table, and some are missing; sequencing was by immunoSEQ multiplex PCR. The sample holds about 400,000 clones; approximately 86% are singletons and the top ten take 3%. Specimen: peripheral blood. The receptor source for this set is a human donor in a cohort sampled during active COVID-19. CDR3s include the opening cysteine and the closing phenylalanine or tryptophan. The D gene is left open where the match is weak. The listing skips clone size in some rows; elsewhere it reads once, few, many or a size class.

D gene,V gene,J gene,clone size,CDR3 DNA,CDR3 protein
TRBD1,TRBV5-6,TRBJ1-3,-,TGTGCCAGCAGCTTGGGGGACAGGGAAAGAAACACCATATATTTT,CASSLGDRERNTIYF
TRBD1,TRBV5-5,TRBJ1-2,-,TGTGCCAGCAGCAGCCTGGACAGGGGTAACCTTTATGGCTACACCTTC,CASSSLDRGNLYGYTF
-,TRBV2,TRBJ2-1,-,TGTGCCAGCAGTGTGGGGGGATACAATGAGCAGTTCTTC,CASSVGGYNEQFF
-,TRBV11-2,TRBJ2-7,-,TGTGCCAGCAGCCCAGCGGGACAGGTTCTCTCCTACGAGCAGTACTTC,CASSPAGQVLSYEQYF
TRBD1,TRBV6-5,TRBJ2-2,-,TGTGCCAGCAGGAGGAACAGGGGCACCGGGGAGCTGTTTTTT,CASRRNRGTGELFF
-,TRBV7-9,TRBJ2-5,-,TGTGCCAGCAGTCACCCAGTCGACGGGGAGACCCAGTACTTC,CASSHPVDGETQYF
-,TRBV5-1,TRBJ2-7,-,TGCGCCAGCAGCTTGGGACTAGGCTACGAGCAGTACTTC,CASSLGLGYEQYF
TRBD2,TRBV9,TRBJ2-7,-,TGTGCCAGCAGCGTAGCTACAAGGTACGTTTGGACTAGCGGGAGGTCCTCCTACGAGCAGTACTTC,CASSVATRYVWTSGRSSYEQYF
TRBD1,TRBV6-6,TRBJ1-6,-,TGTGCCGGCACCGGGACAGCTAATTCACCCCTCCACTTT,CAGTGTANSPLHF
-,TRBV5-1,TRBJ1-1,few,TGCGCCAGCAGCTTGGGGCAGCGAATTTGGAACACTGAAGCTTTCTTT,CASSLGQRIWNTEAFF
-,TRBV6-4,TRBJ2-7,-,TGTGCCAGCATGGGGGGACTTTCCTACGAGCAGTACTTC,CASMGGLSYEQYF
-,TRBV11-2,TRBJ2-5,-,TGTGCCAGCAGCTCCTTACAGGGGAGGCAAGAGACCCAGTACTTC,CASSSLQGRQETQYF
TRBD1,TRBV2,TRBJ1-5,-,TGTGCCAGCCGACCGGCAGGGGGCAGACAGCCCCAGCATTTT,CASRPAGGRQPQHF
TRBD2,TRBV19,TRBJ2-6,-,TGTGCCAGTAGTATTCCGGGAGGGCCTTCGGGGTGGGCCAACGTCCTGACTTTC,CASSIPGGPSGWANVLTF
TRBD2,TRBV4-1,TRBJ2-2,-,TGCGCCAGCAGCCCCTTAGCGGGGGGGCGGTACACCGGGGAGCTGTTTTTT,CASSPLAGGRYTGELFF
TRBD1,TRBV28,TRBJ2-7,-,TGTGCCTCAGGGACAGGCTTCTACGAGCAGTACTTC,CASGTGFYEQYF
-,TRBV7-9,TRBJ1-2,-,TGTGCCAGCAGCTCCCTGGGGGGTAATGACGGCTACACCTTC,CASSSLGGNDGYTF
-,TRBV7-2,TRBJ2-7,-,TGTGCCAGCAGCTTAGGGCTTTTCTACGAGCAGTACTTC,CASSLGLFYEQYF
TRBD2,TRBV4-1,TRBJ2-7,-,TGCGCCAGCAGCCAAGTGGAAGGGACTAGCTACGAGCAGTACTTC,CASSQVEGTSYEQYF
TRBD2,TRBV9,TRBJ2-1,-,TGTGCCAGCAGCCCCCGGACTAGCGGGGTCTCCTACAATGAGCAGTTCTTC,CASSPRTSGVSYNEQFF
TRBD1,TRBV28,TRBJ1-1,-,TGTGCCAGCATTACAGGGGGACCGAACACTGAAGCTTTCTTT,CASITGGPNTEAFF
TRBD1,TRBV30,TRBJ2-7,-,TGTGCCTGGAACTCGGCAGGGGGACACGAGCAGTACTTC,CAWNSAGGHEQYF
TRBD1,TRBV7-9,TRBJ2-7,-,TGTGCCAGCAGCGGGGACAGGAGTCGCTACGAGCAGTACTTC,CASSGDRSRYEQYF
-,TRBV6-1,TRBJ2-1,-,TGTGCCAGCTGGTCTGGGAGTGAGCAGTTCTTC,CASWSGSEQFF
-,TRBV6-4,TRBJ1-4,-,TGTGCCAGCAGTGTACGGCCTGGGAGTGAAAAACTGTTTTTT,CASSVRPGSEKLFF
TRBD2,TRBV30,TRBJ2-1,-,TGTGCCTGGAGTGTAAGTCTAGCGGGGGTGCACAATGAGCAGTTCTTC,CAWSVSLAGVHNEQFF
-,TRBV5-1,TRBJ2-3,-,TGCGCCAGCAGGAACGGACAGCATTATAGCACAGATACGCAGTATTTT,CASRNGQHYSTDTQYF
-,TRBV19,TRBJ1-1,-,TGTGCCAGTAGTATACCGGTTGGGGGGACCGCTGAAGCTTTCTTT,CASSIPVGGTAEAFF
-,TRBV3-1/TRBV3-2,TRBJ1-5,-,TGTGCCAGCAGCCTAGGACAAGGGGGTGCGAATCAGCCCCAGCATTTT,CASSLGQGGANQPQHF
TRBD1,TRBV27,TRBJ1-5,-,TGTGCCAGCAGTTTGAGGGGACAGGGGGCACTTCAGCCCCAGCATTTT,CASSLRGQGALQPQHF
TRBD2,TRBV2,TRBJ2-2,few,TGTGCCAGCAGTGAAGCGGTAGCGGGGGGGAAAACCGGGGAGCTGTTTTTT,CASSEAVAGGKTGELFF
-,TRBV5-1,TRBJ1-5,few,TGCGCCAGCAGCTTGCAGGGTTTGAGCAATCAGCCCCAGCATTTT,CASSLQGLSNQPQHF
TRBD1,TRBV3-1/TRBV3-2,TRBJ1-1,-,TGTGCCAGCAGCCAACTGACAGGGGGCGCCGTGGGCACTGAAGCTTTCTTT,CASSQLTGGAVGTEAFF
-,TRBV7-5,TRBJ2-3,-,TGTGCCAGAAGCTTAACTAGCGGGAGCTTCGATGATACGCAGTATTTT,CARSLTSGSFDDTQYF
-,TRBV12-3/TRBV12-4,TRBJ2-5,-,TGTGCCAGCAGTTTCAAAGAGACCCAGTACTTC,CASSFKETQYF
TRBD1,TRBV28,TRBJ1-1,-,TGTGCCAGCACAAATCCAGGGGGTTCCGGAGCTTTCTTT,CASTNPGGSGAFF
TRBD1,TRBV27,TRBJ1-1,-,TGTGCCAGCAGTTTGGTGGGACAGGGAGCTACTGAAGCTTTCTTT,CASSLVGQGATEAFF
-,TRBV7-9,TRBJ2-1,many,TGTGCCAGCAGCCCCGGGACAAGAACCTACCTCTCCTACAATGAGCAGTTCTTC,CASSPGTRTYLSYNEQFF
TRBD1,TRBV7-2,TRBJ2-3,-,TGTGCCAGCACCTCCCCCCACCGACGGGGACAGGGCACAGATACGCAGTATTTT,CASTSPHRRGQGTDTQYF
-,TRBV21-1,TRBJ1-2,-,TGTGCCAGCAGCAAAGGTCCACGAGACCGGCGGATCTATGGCTACACCTTC,CASSKGPRDRRIYGYTF
-,TRBV6-5,TRBJ1-4,-,TGTGCCAGCAAGCGTCCGATAGGCGGTGAAAAACTGTTTTTT,CASKRPIGGEKLFF
-,TRBV2,TRBJ2-2,few,TGTGCCAGCAGTTCCGGGAGGAACACCGGGGAGCTGTTTTTT,CASSSGRNTGELFF
-,TRBV6-2/TRBV6-3,TRBJ2-3,-,TGTGCCAGCAGCCCTTTCAGGGGATTAGGCACAGATACGCAGTATTTT,CASSPFRGLGTDTQYF
-,TRBV6-5,TRBJ2-7,-,TGTGCCAGCAGTTACTCTATTCAGGGGGGATACGAGCAGTACTTC,CASSYSIQGGYEQYF
-,TRBV10-3,TRBJ1-3,-,TGTGCCATCAGTGGAAAGAGCGGTGGGGAATCTGGAAACACCATATATTTT,CAISGKSGGESGNTIYF